Described below is a single T cell receptor (beta chain) sequence and its context. The sample originates from a study of blood T cell repertoires in COVID-19. Study summary: Donors in the United States, Italy and Spain gave samples during acute or convalescent COVID-19.

Some clones are missing from TCRdb's copy, which holds only in-frame ones; the method was immunoSEQ multiplex PCR. This table holds roughly 320,000 clones, more than 80% found once. Seattle's cohort entered during active infection and was followed longitudinally. The CDR3 runs 15 residues. Germline values: CDR1 MNHNS, CDR2 SASEGT. Losses at the gene ends were 2 bases for V and 4 bases for J; bases not matched to a gene: 3. The rearrangement joins TRBV6-1 to TRBJ2-5; 11 bases align to TRBD1. The origin of this receptor is a woman between 45 and 60 years old with COVID-19, enrolled during active disease. The sample was peripheral blood. The DNA of the CDR3 is TGTGCCAGCAGTGAATGGACAGGGGGCGGAGAGACCCAGTACTTC. Translated, it gives CASSEWTGGGETQYF.